This T cell receptor beta chain was profiled in a study of blood T cell repertoires in COVID-19. Overall study context: PBMCs, B-cell-depleted T cells, or T cells provided the cDNA or gDNA that made up the material.

Which cohort a participant joined came from the clinical history participants gave. Two negative PCRs, clearance, or symptom resolution had been documented for recovered Cohort 3 donors. Sequencing was performed with immunoSEQ multiplex PCR; in TCRdb, only in-frame clones are kept and a portion is missing. The table has 110,000 to 150,000 clones, around 82% seen once. Input material: PBMCs or T cells enriched from blood (not recorded which). The sequence was obtained from a woman in her forties or fifties who had recovered from COVID-19.

The CDR3 DNA reads TGTGCCAGCAGTTACAAACGGGGAGGGAACTATGGCTACACCTTC. As protein: CASSYKRGGNYGYTF. This chain joins TRBV6-5 and TRBJ1-2; D ambiguous. Germline CDR1 MNHEY, CDR2 SVGAGI. Between the trimmed V and J ends, which lost 2 bases and 2 bases, there was a span of 12 bases. The CDR3 loop spans 15 amino acids.